The rows below give T cell receptor beta chains drawn from one sample of a study of PD-1 blockade in classical Hodgkin lymphoma. Here immunoSEQ multiplex PCR was the method, and the copy in TCRdb shows in-frame clones only, minus some. Of 20,000 to 25,000 clones listed, roughly 70% are singletons. The specimen was peripheral blood mononuclear cells (PBMCs), collected before the fourth cycle of nivolumab. The receptors originated from a human donor with classical Hodgkin lymphoma. CDR3s include the opening cysteine and the closing phenylalanine or tryptophan. A D gene is named only where the DNA matches it firmly. Clone size, where shown, is once, few, many, or a class for clones that have expanded.

v_call	j_call	clone_size	d_call	cdr3_aa	cdr3_nt
TRBV7-9	TRBJ2-1	.	TRBD2	CASSLGGRWEQFF	TGTGCCAGCAGCTTGGGCGGGAGGTGGGAGCAGTTCTTC
TRBV11-2	TRBJ1-1	.	TRBD1	CASSPTGSNTEAFF	TGTGCCAGCAGTCCGACAGGGTCGAACACTGAAGCTTTCTTT
TRBV10-3	TRBJ1-1	few	.	CAIRSDSQNVEAFF	TGTGCCATCAGATCGGACAGCCAAAACGTTGAAGCTTTCTTT
TRBV10-3	TRBJ2-3	.	TRBD2	CAINAAGEGPADTQYF	TGTGCCATCAACGCGGCGGGGGAGGGCCCGGCAGATACGCAGTATTTT
TRBV6-6	TRBJ1-2	.	.	CASSPNRSRGYTF	TGTGCCAGCAGCCCAAACAGATCTAGGGGCTACACCTTC
TRBV5-8	TRBJ2-1	.	.	CASSFSVNEQFF	TGTGCCAGCAGCTTTTCCGTTAATGAGCAGTTCTTC
TRBV5-8	TRBJ1-5	.	.	CASSLFRNQPQHF	TGTGCCAGCAGCTTGTTCCGGAATCAGCCCCAGCATTTT
TRBV10-3	TRBJ2-7	.	.	CAISVQGEQYF	TGTGCCATCAGTGTACAGGGCGAGCAGTACTTC
TRBV5-5	TRBJ2-1	.	TRBD2	CASSLSPFSGRVSNEQFF	TGTGCCAGCAGCTTGTCCCCTTTTAGCGGGAGGGTTTCAAATGAGCAGTTCTTC
TRBV5-1	TRBJ2-5	.	TRBD1	CASSSTGTALETQYF	TGCGCCAGCAGCTCGACCGGGACAGCATTAGAGACCCAGTACTTC
TRBV7-2	TRBJ2-5	.	.	CASSLAGVRRETQYF	TGTGCCAGCAGCTTAGCGGGAGTCCGGCGGGAGACCCAGTACTTC
TRBV28	TRBJ1-1	.	.	CASTPPGRNTEAFF	TGTGCCAGCACCCCCCCGGGGAGGAACACTGAAGCTTTCTTT
TRBV6-1	TRBJ2-1	.	.	CASNSLAPKNEQFF	TGTGCCAGCAACTCACTAGCTCCCAAGAATGAGCAGTTCTTC
TRBV2	TRBJ1-1	.	TRBD1	CASSLQGGTEAFF	TGTGCCAGCAGTTTACAGGGGGGGACTGAAGCTTTCTTT
TRBV6-1	TRBJ2-1	.	.	CASSEGSRNEQFF	TGTGCCAGCAGCGAAGGATCCCGTAATGAGCAGTTCTTC
TRBV10-3	TRBJ2-7	.	.	CAISGVRQTYEQYF	TGTGCCATCAGTGGGGTACGACAGACCTACGAGCAGTACTTC
TRBV9	TRBJ1-6	.	.	CASSVGAENNSPLHF	TGTGCCAGCAGCGTAGGGGCCGAGAATAATTCACCCCTCCACTTT
TRBV18	TRBJ1-5	few	TRBD1	CASSTNPTGVNQPQHF	TGTGCCAGCTCCACCAATCCGACAGGGGTAAATCAGCCCCAGCATTTT
TRBV5-1	TRBJ1-6	.	.	CASSSLGGADSPLHF	TGCGCCAGCAGCTCTTTGGGGGGGGCCGATTCACCCCTCCACTTT
TRBV5-4	TRBJ2-5	.	.	CASSVGGWGGGETQYF	TGTGCCAGCAGCGTGGGGGGCTGGGGGGGCGGTGAGACCCAGTACTTC
TRBV5-6	TRBJ1-2	.	TRBD1	CASRSAGGFGYTF	TGTGCCAGCAGATCTGCAGGGGGCTTCGGCTACACCTTC
TRBV19	TRBJ2-1	.	TRBD2	CASSLGLAGGDQFF	TGTGCCAGTAGCTTGGGACTAGCGGGAGGTGATCAGTTCTTC
TRBV5-4	TRBJ2-3	.	TRBD2	CASSLGLAERDTQYF	TGTGCCAGCAGCTTGGGACTAGCGGAAAGGGATACGCAGTATTTT
TRBV5-1	TRBJ1-4	.	.	CASRQGSNEKLFF	TGCGCCAGCAGGCAGGGATCTAATGAAAAACTGTTTTTT
TRBV5-4	TRBJ2-5	once	.	CASSLEYQETQYF	TGTGCCAGCAGCTTGGAATACCAAGAGACCCAGTACTTC
TRBV2	TRBJ2-7	.	.	CASTGASLYEQYF	TGTGCCAGCACAGGCGCAAGCCTCTACGAGCAGTACTTC
TRBV19	TRBJ2-1	.	TRBD2	CASSPSGITYNEQFF	TGTGCCAGTAGCCCTAGCGGGATAACCTACAATGAGCAGTTCTTC
TRBV11-3	TRBJ1-1	few	.	CASSSTQWNTEAFF	TGTGCCAGCAGTTCCACCCAGTGGAACACTGAAGCTTTCTTT
TRBV6-1	TRBJ2-7	.	.	CASSARYEQYF	TGTGCCAGCAGTGCCCGTTACGAGCAGTACTTC
TRBV5-6	TRBJ1-2	.	.	CASSLNYGYTF	TGTGCCAGCAGCCTGAACTATGGCTACACCTTC
TRBV5-6	TRBJ1-1	few	.	CASSFMVGVTEAFF	TGTGCCAGCAGCTTCATGGTAGGGGTCACTGAAGCTTTCTTT
TRBV18	TRBJ2-4	.	.	CASSPLQNIQYF	TGTGCCAGCTCACCACTACAGAACATTCAGTACTTC
TRBV28	TRBJ1-2	.	.	CASRPTGNYGYTF	TGTGCCAGCAGACCTACAGGAAACTATGGCTACACCTTC
TRBV28	TRBJ1-1	.	.	CASRGLRSGNTEAFF	TGTGCCAGCAGGGGGCTAAGAAGTGGTAACACTGAAGCTTTCTTT
TRBV5-4	TRBJ2-2	.	TRBD2	CASSSGTMNTGELFF	TGTGCCAGCAGCTCCGGGACTATGAACACCGGGGAGCTGTTTTTT
TRBV7-9	TRBJ2-1	.	TRBD2	CASSFAGVRDEQFF	TGTGCCAGCAGCTTTGCGGGAGTTAGGGATGAGCAGTTCTTC
TRBV7-9	TRBJ2-3	.	.	CASSSRSGGPDTQYF	TGTGCCAGCAGCTCGAGGTCTGGCGGCCCAGATACGCAGTATTTT
TRBV5-1	TRBJ2-1	once	.	CASSLAAGNYNEQFF	TGCGCCAGCAGCTTGGCGGCGGGGAACTACAATGAGCAGTTCTTC
TRBV27	TRBJ2-7	.	.	CASSLQQGTDEQYF	TGTGCCAGCAGTTTGCAACAGGGAACGGACGAGCAGTACTTC
TRBV5-4	TRBJ1-2	.	TRBD1	CASSSQGNYGYTF	TGTGCCAGCAGCTCACAGGGGAATTATGGCTACACCTTC
TRBV18	TRBJ1-3	.	.	CASSRSGSGNTIYF	TGTGCCAGCTCAAGGTCAGGCTCTGGAAACACCATATATTTT
TRBV7-9	TRBJ2-7	.	.	CASSPWRTAYEQYF	TGTGCCAGCAGCCCATGGAGGACAGCCTACGAGCAGTACTTC
TRBV4-3	TRBJ2-1	few	TRBD2	CASSRGLARNEQFF	TGCGCCAGCAGCCGAGGACTAGCGAGAAATGAGCAGTTCTTC
TRBV18	TRBJ1-1	once	.	CASSIDRANTEAFF	TGTGCCAGCTCTATAGACCGAGCGAACACTGAAGCTTTCTTT
TRBV11-2	TRBJ2-7	.	TRBD2	CASSFMGSGSEQYF	TGTGCCAGCAGCTTTATGGGTAGCGGGAGCGAGCAGTACTTC